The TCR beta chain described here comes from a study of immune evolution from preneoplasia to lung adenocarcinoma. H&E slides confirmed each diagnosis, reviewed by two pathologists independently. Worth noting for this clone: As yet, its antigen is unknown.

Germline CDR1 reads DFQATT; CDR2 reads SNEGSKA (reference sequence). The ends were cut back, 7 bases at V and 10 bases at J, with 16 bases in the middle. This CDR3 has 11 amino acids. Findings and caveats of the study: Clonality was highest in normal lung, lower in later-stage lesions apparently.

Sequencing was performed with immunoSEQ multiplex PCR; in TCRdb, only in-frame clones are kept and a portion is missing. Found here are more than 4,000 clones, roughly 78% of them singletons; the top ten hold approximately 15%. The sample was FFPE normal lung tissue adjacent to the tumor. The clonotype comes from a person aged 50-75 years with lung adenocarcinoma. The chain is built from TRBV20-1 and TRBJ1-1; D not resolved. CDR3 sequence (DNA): TGCAGTGTAGAGGACCCGGGAGCAGCTTTCTTT. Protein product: CSVEDPGAAFF.